This T cell receptor beta chain was obtained from a study of blood T cell repertoires in COVID-19. In the study overall: The study drew acute and convalescent COVID-19 samples from the United States, Italy and Spain. PBMCs, B-cell-depleted T cells, or T cells were the source of the cDNA or gDNA that made up the material.

Per the original methods: Quantification of nucleated cells was approximated via reference gene primer amplification. The method was immunoSEQ multiplex PCR; TCRdb's version includes in-frame clones alone and lacks a portion of them. The V and J calls and clone size were taken over from that table, and D and trimming were inferred from the DNA. The sample consists of 250,000 or so clones, 86% of them appearing once. Trimming pared 7 bases from V and 7 bases from J, leaving 17 bases between. The V gene's germline CDR1 is MNHEY and CDR2 SVGAGI. The CDR3 covers 15 residues. The gene calls are TRBV6-5 and TRBJ1-6; tentative D call: TRBD1 (6 bases). The sequenced sample consisted of peripheral blood. The TCR was taken from an older man with acute or convalescent COVID-19. The CDR3 here is CASTWGGRINSPLHF. CDR3 in DNA: TGTGCCAGCACCTGGGGGGGCAGGATAAATTCACCCCTCCACTTT.